This T cell receptor beta chain was identified in a study of PD-L1 blockade in urothelial cancer. At the level of the study: The patients' atezolizumab therapy, 1,200 mg intravenously every 3 weeks, started in about 2014. Most patients, about 85% of the roughly 30, were males with bladder-origin cancer. Blood analyses occurred 3 weeks (second dose) and 6 weeks post treatment start.

The CDR3 totals 16 residues. The germline gives CDR1 MDHEN, CDR2 SYDVKM. J lost 0 bases, V lost 6 bases, and 8 bases had no gene match. Sequencing used immunoSEQ multiplex PCR; TCRdb keeps in-frame clones, though not all of them. The sample shows 45,000 to 65,000 clones, 85% of them seen only once. Time point of the sample: pretreatment peripheral blood. This clonotype was sampled from a man between 65 and 85 years old with urothelial cancer. The rearrangement joins TRBV28 to TRBJ2-3; 8 nucleotides match TRBD1. This sample comprised PBMCs, obtained around atezolizumab (anti-PD-L1) treatment. CDR3 sequence reads: CASSSPAGGSTDTQYF. DNA for the CDR3: TGTGCCAGCAGCTCACCCGCAGGGGGCAGCACAGATACGCAGTATTTT.